This entry concerns a single T cell receptor beta chain. Its antigen is undetermined. The data derive from a study of memory CD4+ T cells and cytomegalovirus serostatus. Regarding the study as a whole: Of 150 to 200 reported CMV TCRbeta sequences, under 70 were found in memory CD4+ repertoires.

The method was immunoSEQ multiplex PCR; TCRdb's version includes in-frame clones alone and lacks a portion of them. The sample contains 40,000 to 55,000 clones, about three quarters of which appear only once. The sort gate was single viable CD3+CD4+CD8-CD45RO+ cells for memory CD4+ T cells. The sequence came from an adult in good health and CMV-seropositive. The specimen was memory CD4+ T cells from blood.

The CDR3 sequence: CASSSQGAAIYEQYF. CDR3 in DNA: TGTGCCAGCAGCTCACAGGGGGCTGCAATCTACGAGCAGTACTTC. V usage is TRBV7-6 and J usage is TRBJ2-7; 9 bases agree with TRBD1. CDR1 is SGHVS and CDR2 is FNYEAQ in the germline V gene. The CDR3 sequence is 15 residues long. With V trimmed by 4 bases and J by 3 bases, 7 bases remained unmatched.